The 18 T cell receptor beta chains listed next were all sequenced from one sample in a study of beta chain features in type 1 diabetes. Since all of the isolated RNA was reverse transcribed, expressed TCRB transcripts were what got sequenced. Method: immunoSEQ multiplex PCR; TCRdb's copy keeps in-frame clones and lacks some. Of over 100,000 clones listed, around 40% were seen once; the top ten hold roughly 0.064%. Sequencing used stem cell memory CD4+ T cells from blood. These receptors were taken from a young woman in good health.

J is TRBJ2-1 and V is TRBV15; 7 positions match TRBD2. This CDR3 comprises 16 residues. V trimming: 7 bases; J trimming: 7 bases; junction bases outside the gene matches: 16. CDR1 LNHNV and CDR2 YYDKDF come from the germline V gene (reference sequence). In nucleotides, the CDR3 is TGTGCCACCACCCTGGGAACGGGAAACGGGAGGAATGAGCAGTTCTTC. It codes for CATTLGTGNGRNEQFF.

This rearrangement joins TRBV28 to TRBJ1-4, with 9 positions matching TRBD1. The length of the CDR3 is 17 residues. Germline V gene data show CDR1 as MDHEN and CDR2 as SYDVKM. After removal of 6 bases from V and 4 bases from J, the junction contained 12 bases not matched to a gene. The CDR3 spells CASSPMGRDRVNEKLFF. For the CDR3, the DNA is TGTGCCAGCAGCCCCATGGGACGGGACAGGGTTAATGAAAAACTGTTTTTT.

The chain links TRBV7-9 to TRBJ2-5, with D possibly matching TRBD2 (5 bases). The length of the CDR3 is 14 residues. Germline CDR1 SEHNR, CDR2 FQNEAQ (reference sequence). V was pared by 1 base and J by 5 bases, with 11 bases between. CDR3 sequence (DNA): TGTGCCAGCAGCTTAGAACTAGTGGGGGAGACCCAGTACTTC. Residues: CASSLELVGETQYF.

The chain has TRBV6-5 and TRBJ1-5, with D possibly being TRBD1 (5 bases). The germline V and J ends were trimmed by 7 bases and 1 base, with 11 bases remaining between them. CDR1 is MNHEY and CDR2 is SVGAGI in the germline V gene. The CDR3 covers 14 residues. CDR3 residues: CASKGGASNQPQHF. The CDR3 DNA follows: TGTGCCAGCAAAGGCGGGGCGAGCAATCAGCCCCAGCATTTT.

V usage is TRBV7-9 and J usage is TRBJ2-7, with 7 bases aligning to TRBD1. The CDR3 covers 13 residues. Unmatched junction bases numbered 3, after V lost 4 bases and J lost 3 bases. From germline, CDR1 is SEHNR and CDR2 FQNEAQ (reference sequence). DNA of the CDR3: TGTGCCAGCAGCTCACAGGGGTTCTACGAGCAGTACTTC. This encodes CASSSQGFYEQYF.

The chain has TRBV5-4 and TRBJ1-3; D uncertain. V lost 3 bases, J lost 0 bases, and 7 bases lay in between. Germline V gene sequence: CDR1 SGHNT, CDR2 YYREEE (reference sequence). This CDR3 has 14 residues. DNA of the CDR3: TGTGCCAGCAGCTCAGATCCCTCTGGAAACACCATATATTTT. It translates to CASSSDPSGNTIYF.

The chain recombines TRBV2 with TRBJ2-5; D remains ambiguous. Trimming cost V 0 bases and J 5 bases, with 4 bases left between them. The length of the CDR3 is 12 residues. CDR1 is SNHLY and CDR2 is FYNNEI in the germline V gene. In DNA form, the CDR3 reads TGTGCCAGCAGTGAAGCGCAGGAGACCCAGTACTTC. Translating gives CASSEAQETQYF. The full variable domain, in which reference TRBV2 and TRBJ2-5 provide the parts outside the CDR3, is EPEVTQTPSHQVTQMGQEVILRCVPISNHLYFYWYRQILGQKVEFLVSFYNNEISEKSEIFDDQFSVERPDGSNFTLKIRSTKLEDSAMYFCASSEAQETQYFGPGTRLLVL.

CDR3 nucleotides: TGTGCCAGAGGGACTAGCGGCCTCTCTGCCGAGCAGTACTTC. This translates into CARGTSGLSAEQYF. The J gene is TRBJ2-7, the V gene TRBV2; 11 nucleotides line up with TRBD2. This CDR3 has 14 residues. J lost 6 bases, V lost 9 bases, and 10 bases had no gene match. CDR1 and CDR2 from the germline V gene are SNHLY and FYNNEI.

This clone was observed a few times. Within the sample, other DNA sequences also encode this same CDR3. This chain links TRBV5-1 with TRBJ1-5; 8 bases agree with TRBD1. CDR3 length equals 14 residues. With V trimmed by 4 bases and J by 2 bases, 2 bases remained unmatched. Per germline, CDR1 SGHRS and CDR2 YFSETQ. The DNA of the CDR3 is TGCGCCAGCAGCCTGACAGGGGGCAATCAGCCCCAGCATTTT. Translation gives CASSLTGGNQPQHF.

This clone was counted only a few times. V is TRBV7-9 and J is TRBJ1-5; maybe TRBD1 (5 bases). Germline V lookup: CDR1 SEHNR, CDR2 FQNEAQ (reference sequence). The V end was cut by 4 bases, the J end by 9 bases, with 10 bases between. The CDR3 totals 12 residues. The CDR3 reads CASSYGGSPQHF. CDR3 DNA: TGTGCCAGCAGCTACGGGGGATCGCCCCAGCATTTT.

The gene calls are TRBV13 and TRBJ2-7, with 8 bases lining up with TRBD1. Trimming cost V 2 bases and J 2 bases; bases outside gene matches: 5. Germline CDR1 reads PRHDT; CDR2 reads FYEKMQ (reference sequence). This CDR3 is built from 15 residues. CDR3: CASSLKAGGPYEQYF. CDR3 DNA sequence: TGTGCCAGCAGCTTAAAGGCAGGGGGCCCCTACGAGCAGTACTTC.

Points on this clone: The same CDR3 also results from other DNA sequences found in this sample. The chain recombines TRBV28 with TRBJ2-4; 9 bases map to TRBD1. Trimming cost V 5 bases and J 7 bases; bases outside gene matches: 12. This CDR3 has 16 amino acids. CDR1 is MDHEN and CDR2 is SYDVKM in the germline V gene. Here the CDR3 DNA reads TGTGCCAGCAGTCCTTGGGGACAGGGAACGGGGAACATTCAGTACTTC. This gives the protein CASSPWGQGTGNIQYF.

The chain recombines TRBV7-9 with TRBJ2-1, with no clear D. From germline, CDR1 is SEHNR and CDR2 FQNEAQ (reference sequence). V lost 1 base to trimming and J lost 3 bases, with 13 bases between them. The length of the CDR3 is 16 residues. The CDR3 is CASSLVRSRHYNEQFF. The CDR3 DNA reads as TGTGCCAGCAGCTTAGTCCGAAGCAGACACTACAATGAGCAGTTCTTC.

This clone was detected a few times. CDR3 bases: TGTGCCAGCAGTTGGACAGGGCCTCCTCGCTACGAGCAGTACTTC. Its protein is CASSWTGPPRYEQYF. V usage is TRBV28 and J usage is TRBJ2-7, with TRBD1 matching 8 bases. Trimming cost V 4 bases and J 3 bases; bases outside gene matches: 8. This CDR3 has 15 residues. Germline V lookup: CDR1 MDHEN, CDR2 SYDVKM.

The V call is TRBV4-2, the J call TRBJ2-1; 7 bases map to TRBD2. The germline V gene has CDR1 LGHNA and CDR2 YNFKEQ. The V gene end was trimmed by 5 bases and the J gene end by 8 bases; junction bases not matched to a gene: 12. The CDR3 has 15 residues. CDR3 residues: CASSYKSGVLDEQFF. CDR3 DNA: TGTGCCAGCAGCTACAAAAGCGGGGTCCTCGATGAGCAGTTCTTC.

This clone was detected a few times. The chain employs TRBV18 and TRBJ2-7; TRBD1 might be the D (7 bases). The CDR3 is 17 amino acids. V lost 3 bases to trimming and J lost 2 bases, with 20 bases between them. Germline-derived CDR1 and CDR2 are KGHSH and LQKENI. CDR3 in amino acids: CASSPQGLRGQTYEQYF. The CDR3 DNA reads TGTGCCAGCTCACCCCAGGGACTGAGGGGACAGACCTACGAGCAGTACTTC.

In the case of this clone: At one boundary the junction diverges from the germline segment, which might be a read error. V usage is TRBV7-9 and J usage is TRBJ2-7, with D unclear. There are 10 residues in the CDR3. CDR1 and CDR2 (germline): SEHNR, FQNEAQ (reference sequence). CDR3 DNA sequence: TGTGCCAGCAGCTTAGCGACCAGGCCCTTC. Translated, it gives CASSLATRPF.

The chain carries TRBV27 and TRBJ1-1; 7 bases map to TRBD1. Per the germline V gene, CDR1 is MNHEY and CDR2 is SMNVEV (reference sequence). The CDR3 totals 13 residues. Trimming cost V 5 bases and J 11 bases; bases outside gene matches: 11. DNA for the CDR3: TGTGCCAGCAGTACACGGGACAGCTCGCGGGCTTTCTTT. It translates to CASSTRDSSRAFF.